The 4 T cell receptor beta chains below were found in one sample sequenced in a study of shared clonotypes between healthy human individuals. Only in-frame clones appear in the TCRdb table, and some are missing; sequencing was by immunoSEQ multiplex PCR. The sample shows roughly 2.2 million clones, approximately 90% of them seen only once. The specimen sequenced was naive CD4+ T cells from PBMCs. Subset specified: CD45RA+ positively selected. The source of these receptors is a man aged 18 to 30 in good health. Some clones in this sample may be carry-over from other donors' samples.

With regard to this clone: The same CDR3 can be traced to other DNA sequences in this sample. The DNA for the CDR3 is TGTGCCAGCAGTTTAAATGAGCAGTTCTTC. This translates into CASSLNEQFF. The V call is TRBV28, the J call TRBJ2-1, with D unresolved. CDR3 size: 10 residues. V was trimmed by 2 bases and J by 7 bases, leaving 0 bases between them. CDR1 and CDR2 from the germline V gene are MDHEN and SYDVKM. The full variable domain, rest sourced from reference TRBV28 and TRBJ2-1, is DVKVTQSSRYLVKRTGEKVFLECVQDMDHENMFWYRQDPGLGLRLIYFSYDVKMKEKGDIPEGYSVSREKKERFSLILESASTNQTSMYLCASSLNEQFFGPGTRLTVL.

The chain couples TRBV4-2 to TRBJ2-6; no clear D gene. CDR1 LGHNA and CDR2 YNFKEQ come from the germline V gene. The length of the CDR3 is 14 residues. Trimming cost V 4 bases and J 1 base, with 5 bases left between them. The CDR3 is CASSPLSGANVLTF. The DNA for the CDR3 is TGTGCCAGCAGCCCATTATCTGGGGCCAACGTCCTGACTTTC.

V gene TRBV6-6 combines with J gene TRBJ2-3; TRBD2 matches at 7 bases. CDR1 is MNHNY and CDR2 is SVGAGI in the germline V gene (reference sequence). Trimming cost V 5 bases and J 8 bases; bases outside gene matches: 4. There are 12 residues in the CDR3. The CDR3 loop reads CASSLPGGTQYF. The CDR3 DNA follows: TGTGCCAGCAGTCTACCGGGAGGTACGCAGTATTTT.

The gene calls are TRBV30 and TRBJ2-1; no clear D. The CDR3 is 14 amino acids. V lost 0 bases and J 4 bases, leaving 10 bases between the germline ends. Germline lookup yields CDR1 GTSNPN and CDR2 SVGIG (reference sequence). CDR3 region: CAWSVGQIYNEQFF. As DNA, the CDR3 is TGTGCCTGGAGTGTAGGGCAGATTTACAATGAGCAGTTCTTC.